The TCR beta chain under discussion was sequenced for a study of siplizumab effects on memory and regulatory T cells. The V gene lost 6 bases and the J gene lost 0 bases, with 20 bases spanning the gap. There are 18 residues in the CDR3. The germline gives CDR1 LNHDA, CDR2 SQIVND (reference sequence). The study, taken as a whole, reports: It was never confirmed that proliferating Tregs from siplizumab cultures were suppressive. About 75-97% of proliferating CD4+ or CD8+ clones had no assignable naive or memory phenotype.

Concerning this clone itself: Its antigen is undetermined.

Profiling relied on immunoSEQ multiplex PCR, and the TCRdb table lists in-frame clones only, not all of them. The profile shows 95,000 to 100,000 clones, 80% to 95% of them singletons. This chain connects TRBV19 to TRBJ2-2; D is possibly TRBD2 (5 bases). This sequence was found in a human donor in good health. The specimen was non-Treg CD4+ T cells sorted from blood. Here the CDR3 DNA reads TGTGCCAGTAGATACCCCCCTGTAGGGAGTTCGAACACCGGGGAGCTGTTTTTT. It translates to CASRYPPVGSSNTGELFF.